This T cell receptor (beta chain) comes out of a study of blood T cell repertoires in COVID-19. Trimming left V 0 bases short and J 2 bases short, with 7 bases between. The CDR3 has 14 residues. Germline values: CDR1 LGHNA, CDR2 YSLEER. Authors' data handling: Using reference gene primer amplification, nucleated cell counts were estimated. This table comes from immunoSEQ multiplex PCR, and its TCRdb copy is limited to in-frame clones, with some not included. Clone size and V and J calls were adopted from that table, with D and trimming inferred from the DNA. The sample includes approximately 200,000 clones, roughly nine tenths seen only once; the top ten take over 2%. A word on this clone: Other DNA variants within this sample encode the same CDR3.

This TCR came from a woman in her forties or fifties with acute or convalescent COVID-19. The sequencing sample was made of peripheral blood. The rearrangement joins TRBV4-3 to TRBJ1-2, with D uncertain. DNA for the CDR3: TGCGCCAGCAGCCAAGATGCGGGAAACTATGGCTACACCTTC. Its protein is CASSQDAGNYGYTF.